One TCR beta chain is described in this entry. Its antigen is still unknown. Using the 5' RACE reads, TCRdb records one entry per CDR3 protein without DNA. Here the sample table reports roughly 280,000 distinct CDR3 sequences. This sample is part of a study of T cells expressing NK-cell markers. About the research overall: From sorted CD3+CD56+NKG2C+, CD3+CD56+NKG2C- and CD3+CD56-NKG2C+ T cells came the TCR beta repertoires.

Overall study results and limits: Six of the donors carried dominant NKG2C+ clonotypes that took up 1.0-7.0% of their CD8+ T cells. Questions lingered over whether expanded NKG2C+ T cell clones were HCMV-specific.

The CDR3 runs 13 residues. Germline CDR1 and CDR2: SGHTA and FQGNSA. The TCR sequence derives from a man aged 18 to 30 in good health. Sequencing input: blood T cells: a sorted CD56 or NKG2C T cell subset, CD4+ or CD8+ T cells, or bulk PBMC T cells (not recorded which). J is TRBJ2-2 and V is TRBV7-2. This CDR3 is CASSLGQVGELFF.